Listed here is a single TCR beta chain. The data stem from a study of blood T cell repertoires in COVID-19. On the study more broadly: Acute-phase and convalescent COVID-19 samples originated in the United States, Italy and Spain. PBMCs, B-cell-depleted T cells, or T cells were the source of the cDNA or gDNA that made up the material.

Seattle's enrolled individuals joined amid active infection and were then monitored longitudinally. The authors' processing: Nucleated cell number was recorded as an estimate derived from reference gene primer amplification. Sequenced by immunoSEQ multiplex PCR; TCRdb stores in-frame clones only, minus some. That table furnishes V, J and clone size, whereas the DNA furnished D and trimming. The table shows around 210,000 clones, with about 80% occurring only once. Germline V gives CDR1 SGHRS, CDR2 YFSETQ. The CDR3 totals 17 residues. The V segment lost 4 bases and the J segment 4 bases; nucleotides outside the gene matches: 15.

The clonotype was recovered from a woman over 75 with COVID-19, enrolled during active disease. The chain joins TRBV5-1 to TRBJ1-1; 8 bases line up with TRBD1. Sequenced sample: peripheral blood. The CDR3 protein is CASSHNGQGRGATEAFF. CDR3 nucleotide sequence: TGCGCCAGCAGCCACAATGGACAGGGCAGGGGAGCCACTGAAGCTTTCTTT.